The rows below give T cell receptor beta chains drawn from one sample of a study of shared clonotypes between healthy human individuals. Sequencing used immunoSEQ multiplex PCR; TCRdb keeps in-frame clones, though not all of them. The profile shows about 2,500,000 clones, approximately 92% of them singletons. The sample taken for sequencing was naive CD4+ T cells sorted from blood. These receptors were collected from a man aged 18 to 29 in good health. The CDR3 runs from the conserved cysteine through the conserved F or W. D genes are given only for firm matches. The listing skips clone size in some rows; elsewhere it reads once, few, many or a size class.

d_gene: -
j_gene: TRBJ2-3
v_gene: TRBV5-1
abundance: -
len: 14
CDR3aa: CASSLRAVADTQYF
CDR3nt: TGCGCCAGCAGCTTGCGAGCGGTAGCGGATACGCAGTATTTT

d_gene: -
j_gene: TRBJ2-7
v_gene: TRBV6-6
abundance: -
len: 14
CDR3aa: CASRNSESSYEQYF
CDR3nt: TGTGCCAGCCGTAACAGTGAGAGCTCCTACGAGCAGTACTTC

d_gene: -
j_gene: TRBJ2-7
v_gene: TRBV6-5
abundance: -
len: 11
CDR3aa: CASRSTYEQYF
CDR3nt: TGTGCCAGCAGGTCGACGTACGAGCAGTACTTC

d_gene: TRBD2
j_gene: TRBJ2-2
v_gene: TRBV19
abundance: -
len: 16
CDR3aa: CASSVGLAGVTGELFF
CDR3nt: TGTGCCAGTAGTGTCGGACTAGCGGGAGTCACCGGGGAGCTGTTTTTT

d_gene: -
j_gene: TRBJ1-5
v_gene: TRBV19
abundance: -
len: 16
CDR3aa: CASSYRRAGGNQPQHF
CDR3nt: TGTGCCAGTAGTTACCGCAGGGCGGGCGGCAATCAGCCCCAGCATTTT

d_gene: TRBD1
j_gene: TRBJ2-3
v_gene: TRBV30
abundance: -
len: 14
CDR3aa: CACPGQGSTDTQYF
CDR3nt: TGTGCCTGTCCGGGACAGGGGTCCACAGATACGCAGTATTTT

d_gene: -
j_gene: TRBJ2-5
v_gene: TRBV9
abundance: -
len: 16
CDR3aa: CASSVGGSGSQETQYF
CDR3nt: TGTGCCAGCAGCGTAGGGGGGTCGGGGAGCCAAGAGACCCAGTACTTC

d_gene: TRBD1
j_gene: TRBJ2-2
v_gene: TRBV19
abundance: -
len: 15
CDR3aa: CASSISGGVTGELFF
CDR3nt: TGTGCCAGTAGTATTTCAGGGGGAGTTACCGGGGAGCTGTTTTTT

d_gene: -
j_gene: TRBJ2-5
v_gene: TRBV6-4
abundance: -
len: 16
CDR3aa: CASSDSKQDPQETQYF
CDR3nt: TGTGCCAGCAGTGACTCGAAACAGGATCCCCAAGAGACCCAGTACTTC

d_gene: -
j_gene: TRBJ2-5
v_gene: TRBV5-6
abundance: -
len: 13
CDR3aa: CASSLGRLETQYF
CDR3nt: TGTGCCAGCAGCTTGGGCAGGCTAGAGACCCAGTACTTC

d_gene: -
j_gene: TRBJ2-5
v_gene: TRBV4-3
abundance: -
len: 15
CDR3aa: CASSQDSGVGETQYF
CDR3nt: TGCGCCAGCAGCCAAGATTCAGGGGTCGGGGAGACCCAGTACTTC

d_gene: -
j_gene: TRBJ1-3
v_gene: TRBV7-2
abundance: -
len: 14
CDR3aa: CASSYGHSGNTIYF
CDR3nt: TGTGCCAGCAGCTATGGGCACTCTGGAAACACCATATATTTT

d_gene: -
j_gene: TRBJ1-4
v_gene: TRBV19
abundance: once
len: 16
CDR3aa: CASSMDVLYGNEKLFF
CDR3nt: TGTGCCAGTAGTATGGACGTCCTCTACGGTAATGAAAAACTGTTTTTT

d_gene: TRBD1
j_gene: TRBJ2-2
v_gene: TRBV28
abundance: -
len: 18
CDR3aa: CASSFWTGNRGNTGELFF
CDR3nt: TGTGCCAGCAGTTTCTGGACAGGGAACCGGGGGAACACCGGGGAGCTGTTTTTT

d_gene: TRBD1
j_gene: TRBJ1-2
v_gene: TRBV7-7
abundance: -
len: 13
CDR3aa: CASSSDRGYGYTF
CDR3nt: TGTGCTAGCAGCTCCGACAGGGGATATGGCTACACCTTC

d_gene: -
j_gene: TRBJ2-2
v_gene: TRBV7-6
abundance: -
len: 17
CDR3aa: CASSLASRGAGTGELFF
CDR3nt: TGTGCCAGCAGCTTAGCGTCGAGGGGCGCGGGTACCGGGGAGCTGTTTTTT

d_gene: -
j_gene: TRBJ2-1
v_gene: TRBV10-1
abundance: once
len: 13
CDR3aa: CASSESNRVEQFF
CDR3nt: TGCGCCAGCAGTGAGTCGAATAGGGTCGAGCAGTTCTTC

d_gene: -
j_gene: TRBJ2-1
v_gene: TRBV5-1
abundance: -
len: 15
CDR3aa: CASSLEDSSYNEQFF
CDR3nt: TGCGCCAGCAGCTTGGAAGATAGCTCCTACAATGAGCAGTTCTTC

d_gene: -
j_gene: TRBJ2-5
v_gene: TRBV7-2
abundance: -
len: 14
CDR3aa: CASSSDTFQETQYF
CDR3nt: TGTGCCAGCAGCTCCGACACCTTTCAAGAGACCCAGTACTTC

d_gene: -
j_gene: TRBJ1-1
v_gene: TRBV5-1
abundance: -
len: 14
CDR3aa: CASSNQGGVTEAFF
CDR3nt: TGCGCCAGCAGCAACCAAGGGGGTGTAACTGAAGCTTTCTTT

d_gene: -
j_gene: TRBJ2-3
v_gene: TRBV5-1
abundance: -
len: 12
CDR3aa: CASSLPTDTQYF
CDR3nt: TGCGCCAGCAGCTTACCTACAGATACGCAGTATTTT

d_gene: TRBD2
j_gene: TRBJ2-1
v_gene: TRBV11-3
abundance: once
len: 13
CDR3aa: CASSLFGEGEQFF
CDR3nt: TGTGCCAGCAGCTTATTTGGGGAGGGAGAGCAGTTCTTC

d_gene: TRBD1
j_gene: TRBJ1-1
v_gene: TRBV9
abundance: few
len: 14
CDR3aa: CASSSGTGNTEAFF
CDR3nt: TGTGCCAGCAGCTCGGGGACAGGGAACACTGAAGCTTTCTTT

d_gene: -
j_gene: TRBJ1-3
v_gene: TRBV6-5
abundance: -
len: 14
CDR3aa: CASSYSGPGNTIYF
CDR3nt: TGTGCCAGCAGTTACTCGGGTCCCGGAAACACCATATATTTT

d_gene: -
j_gene: TRBJ1-1
v_gene: TRBV19
abundance: few
len: 14
CDR3aa: CASSIVGYGAEAFF
CDR3nt: TGTGCCAGTAGTATCGTGGGGTACGGAGCTGAAGCTTTCTTT

d_gene: -
j_gene: TRBJ2-3
v_gene: TRBV2
abundance: -
len: 14
CDR3aa: CASSEGRGTDTQYF
CDR3nt: TGTGCCAGCAGTGAGGGCAGGGGCACAGATACGCAGTATTTT

d_gene: -
j_gene: TRBJ1-6
v_gene: TRBV6-5
abundance: -
len: 15
CDR3aa: CASSYDFSYNSPLHF
CDR3nt: TGTGCCAGCAGTTACGACTTCTCCTATAATTCACCCCTCCACTTT

d_gene: -
j_gene: TRBJ1-5
v_gene: TRBV6-6
abundance: few
len: 16
CDR3aa: CASQTGREVGNQPQHF
CDR3nt: TGTGCCAGCCAGACAGGCCGTGAAGTCGGCAATCAGCCCCAGCATTTT

d_gene: -
j_gene: TRBJ2-5
v_gene: TRBV28
abundance: -
len: 15
CDR3aa: CASSSSAKGGETQYF
CDR3nt: TGTGCCAGCAGTTCTTCCGCTAAGGGGGGGGAGACCCAGTACTTC

d_gene: -
j_gene: TRBJ1-2
v_gene: TRBV30
abundance: -
len: 14
CDR3aa: CAWSKRGGGYGHTF
CDR3nt: TGTGCCTGGAGTAAGAGGGGAGGAGGCTATGGCCACACCTTC

d_gene: -
j_gene: TRBJ1-4
v_gene: TRBV27
abundance: -
len: 14
CDR3aa: CASSDIATNEKLFF
CDR3nt: TGTGCCAGCAGCGACATTGCAACTAATGAAAAACTGTTTTTT

d_gene: -
j_gene: TRBJ1-2
v_gene: TRBV5-4
abundance: -
len: 15
CDR3aa: CASSLAVGDTYGYTF
CDR3nt: TGTGCCAGCAGCTTGGCGGTTGGGGACACCTATGGCTACACCTTC

d_gene: -
j_gene: TRBJ2-7
v_gene: TRBV5-5
abundance: once
len: 16
CDR3aa: CASSSDYGSTLYEQYF
CDR3nt: TGTGCCAGCAGCTCGGACTATGGATCTACCCTCTACGAGCAGTACTTC

d_gene: TRBD2
j_gene: TRBJ2-1
v_gene: TRBV12-5
abundance: -
len: 17
CDR3aa: CASGLLKRDGGNNEQFF
CDR3nt: TGTGCTAGTGGTTTGCTCAAAAGGGACGGGGGGAACAATGAGCAGTTCTTC

d_gene: -
j_gene: TRBJ2-2
v_gene: TRBV6-5
abundance: -
len: 16
CDR3aa: CASSLDLDPSTGELFF
CDR3nt: TGTGCCAGCAGTTTGGACCTTGATCCCTCCACCGGGGAGCTGTTTTTT

d_gene: -
j_gene: TRBJ2-6
v_gene: TRBV5-8
abundance: -
len: 14
CDR3aa: CASSQWAGPNVLTF
CDR3nt: TGTGCCAGCAGCCAGTGGGCCGGGCCGAACGTCCTGACTTTC

d_gene: -
j_gene: TRBJ1-1
v_gene: TRBV7-9
abundance: few
len: 15
CDR3aa: CASSLDYGTDTEAFF
CDR3nt: TGTGCCAGCAGCTTAGATTACGGGACGGACACTGAAGCTTTCTTT

d_gene: TRBD1
j_gene: TRBJ1-1
v_gene: TRBV30
abundance: few
len: 13
CDR3aa: CAWNGQGGTEAFF
CDR3nt: TGTGCCTGGAATGGACAGGGTGGCACTGAAGCTTTCTTT

d_gene: TRBD2
j_gene: TRBJ2-7
v_gene: TRBV10-3
abundance: -
len: 13
CDR3aa: CAIRGLVGDEQYF
CDR3nt: TGTGCCATCAGGGGACTAGTCGGAGACGAGCAGTACTTC

d_gene: TRBD1
j_gene: TRBJ1-2
v_gene: TRBV2
abundance: -
len: 15
CDR3aa: CASSLYGTGDYGYTF
CDR3nt: TGTGCCAGCAGTCTTTATGGGACAGGGGACTACGGCTACACCTTC

d_gene: -
j_gene: TRBJ2-1
v_gene: TRBV15
abundance: -
len: 16
CDR3aa: CATSRDLGTEYNEQFF
CDR3nt: TGTGCCACCAGCAGAGATCTCGGGACGGAATACAATGAGCAGTTCTTC